These 17 T cell receptor beta chains share one sample of origin, sequenced in a study of blood T cell repertoires in COVID-19. Repertoires were generated with immunoSEQ multiplex PCR, while TCRdb's copy carries only in-frame clones and drops some. The top ten hold approximately 14% of the sample, which has fewer than 300,000 clones, about 80% seen once. Sequencing input: peripheral blood. These receptors all come from an older person with COVID-19, enrolled during active disease.

The V call is TRBV28, the J call TRBJ1-2, with TRBD1 as a possible D gene (5 bases). Trimming removed 1 base at V and 8 bases at J, with 20 bases between. This CDR3 comprises 16 residues. Germline V gene sequence: CDR1 MDHEN, CDR2 SYDVKM. The CDR3 coding sequence is TGTGCCAGCAGTTTATTATCCCACAGTCTCGGGGGGGGCTACACCTTC. Protein: CASSLLSHSLGGGYTF.

The CDR3 region has the DNA TGTGCCAGCAGTTTTCTTAGCAATCAGCCCCAGCATTTT. Protein product: CASSFLSNQPQHF. The rearrangement uses TRBV12-3 or TRBV12-4 and TRBJ1-5; D unclear. V lost 3 bases, J lost 0 bases, and 3 bases lay in between. This CDR3 is built from 13 residues.

This rearrangement joins TRBV28 to TRBJ2-1; 10 nucleotides match TRBD2. From germline, CDR1 is MDHEN and CDR2 SYDVKM. CDR3 length: 16 amino acids. Trimming removed 8 bases from V and 2 bases from J; junction bases left unmatched: 9. CDR3 loop: CASYPESGRAYNEQFF. The CDR3 nucleotides read TGTGCCAGCTACCCCGAAAGCGGGAGGGCCTACAATGAGCAGTTCTTC.

The rearrangement links TRBV27 to TRBJ2-3; 10 bases map to TRBD2. V gave up 4 bases and J gave up 1 base; unmatched junction bases: 8. Germline V gene sequence: CDR1 MNHEY, CDR2 SMNVEV (reference sequence). The CDR3 is 17 amino acids. CDR3 DNA sequence: TGTGCCAGCAGTTCTACTAGCGGGGAGGGGGGCACAGATACGCAGTATTTT. Translation: CASSSTSGEGGTDTQYF.

The chain recombines TRBV7-9 with TRBJ1-3; TRBD1 matches at 8 bases. The CDR3 extends over 19 amino acids. Per germline, CDR1 SEHNR and CDR2 FQNEAQ (reference sequence). With 6 bases clipped from V and 0 bases from J, the junction kept 16 bases outside the gene matches. The CDR3 loop reads CASSFYPGGQGLSGNTIYF. The CDR3 DNA is TGTGCCAGCAGTTTTTACCCCGGAGGACAGGGACTCTCTGGAAACACCATATATTTT.

The chain employs TRBV5-4 and TRBJ2-1; 13 bases align to TRBD2. With V trimmed by 4 bases and J by 10 bases, 11 bases remained unmatched. There are 16 residues in the CDR3. Per germline, CDR1 SGHNT and CDR2 YYREEE (reference sequence). The CDR3 nucleotides read TGTGCCAGCAGCCGTCTCACTAGCGGGGGGGCAGGGGAGCAGTTCTTC. Its protein product is CASSRLTSGGAGEQFF.

This clone was seen more than once but under ten times. The CDR3 is CASREAGRSYEQYF. The CDR3 region has the DNA TGTGCCAGCCGAGAAGCGGGACGCTCCTACGAGCAGTACTTC. The chain recombines TRBV28 with TRBJ2-7, with 7 positions matching TRBD2. V lost 8 bases to trimming and J lost 0 bases; unmatched junction nucleotides: 7. Germline CDR1 and CDR2: MDHEN and SYDVKM. The CDR3 is made up of 14 amino acids.

The chain uses TRBV18 and TRBJ1-1; no reliable D call. The germline gives CDR1 KGHSH, CDR2 LQKENI. The length of the CDR3 is 16 residues. V was cut by 3 bases and J by 1 base, with 15 bases left in between. CDR3 sequence reads: CASSPRVGVPNTEAFF. In DNA, the CDR3 is TGTGCCAGCTCACCGAGAGTCGGGGTCCCGAACACTGAAGCTTTCTTT. Supplemented by reference TRBV18 and TRBJ1-1, the full variable domain reads NAGVMQNPRHLVRRRGQEARLRCSPMKGHSHVYWYRQLPEEGLKFMVYLQKENIIDESGMPKERFSAEFPKEGPSILRIQQVVRGDSAAYFCASSPRVGVPNTEAFFGQGTRLTVV.

V is TRBV11-2 and J is TRBJ1-1, with 8 bases that match TRBD1. V shed 1 base and J 0 bases; nucleotides not matched to a gene: 10. The CDR3 is made up of 18 amino acids. The germline V gene has CDR1 SGHAT and CDR2 FQNNGV. CDR3 sequence: CASSLVGTGGRMNTEAFF. CDR3 DNA: TGTGCCAGCAGCTTAGTCGGGACAGGCGGTCGAATGAACACTGAAGCTTTCTTT.

The CDR3 is CASSLGQTSGSSEQYF. The CDR3 DNA follows: TGTGCCAGCAGCCTAGGTCAGACTAGCGGGAGTTCCGAGCAGTACTTC. The rearrangement joins TRBV7-2 to TRBJ2-7, with TRBD2 identical over 12 bases. The J segment lost 6 bases and the V segment lost 5 bases, leaving 11 bases of the junction unmatched. CDR1 is SGHTA and CDR2 is FQGNSA in the germline V gene. The CDR3 spans 16 residues.

The chain combines TRBV5-4 with TRBJ1-1; the match to TRBD1 covers 7 bases. Germline-derived CDR1 and CDR2 are SGHNT and YYREEE (reference sequence). The CDR3 is 14 residues long. The trim removed 0 bases at V and 8 bases at J, leaving 7 bases unmatched. CDR3 sequence reads: CASSLVGQMGEAFF. The CDR3 DNA sequence: TGTGCCAGCAGCTTGGTGGGACAGATGGGGGAAGCTTTCTTT.

This chain joins TRBV24-1 and TRBJ2-2; a possible D gene is TRBD2 (5 bases). Germline V gene sequence: CDR1 KGHDR, CDR2 SFDVKD. Trimming cost V 3 bases and J 13 bases, with 17 bases left between them. This CDR3 region has 14 residues. The CDR3 protein is CATSDPGRRGWLFF. The CDR3 DNA reads as TGTGCCACCAGTGATCCAGGACGTCGGGGATGGCTGTTTTTT.

The chain recombines TRBV5-1 with TRBJ2-2, with 7 bases matching TRBD1. After removal of 5 bases from V and 0 bases from J, the junction contained 4 bases not matched to a gene. Germline CDR1 reads SGHRS; CDR2 reads YFSETQ. This CDR3 is built from 15 residues. CDR3: CASSFGTANTGELFF. The CDR3 coding sequence is TGCGCCAGCAGTTTTGGGACAGCGAACACCGGGGAGCTGTTTTTT.

This chain uses TRBV5-1 with TRBJ2-5; TRBD2 aligns across 14 bases. The CDR3 sequence is 16 residues long. Germline values: CDR1 SGHRS, CDR2 YFSETQ. The trim removed 4 bases at V and 5 bases at J, leaving 7 bases unmatched. CDR3 sequence (DNA): TGCGCCAGCAGCCAGGGACTAGCGGGAGAGGGTGAGACCCAGTACTTC. Protein sequence: CASSQGLAGEGETQYF.

This chain joins TRBV7-2 and TRBJ2-4, with D maybe TRBD2 (6 bases). Trimming left V 3 bases short and J 0 bases short, with 15 bases between. The CDR3 is made up of 17 amino acids. Germline CDR1 is SGHTA and CDR2 is FQGNSA. DNA for the CDR3: TGTGCCAGCAGCTTTTCGTGGGCGGGATTAGCCAAAAACATTCAGTACTTC. Translating gives CASSFSWAGLAKNIQYF.

The V and J genes are TRBV6-5 and TRBJ1-3, with a possible D match to TRBD1 (6 bases). The germline V gene encodes CDR1 MNHEY and CDR2 SVGAGI. Trimming stripped 1 base from V and 0 bases from J, with 10 bases between. This CDR3 has 16 residues. The CDR3 region has the DNA TGTGCCAGCAGTTACTGGGACACGACCTCTGGAAACACCATATATTTT. Encoded protein: CASSYWDTTSGNTIYF.

This clone has a single count. The J gene is TRBJ1-1, the V gene TRBV7-3; a weak D match, TRBD1 (6 bases). Per the germline V gene, CDR1 is SGHTA and CDR2 is FQGTGA. V was pared by 1 base and J by 1 base, with 13 bases between. The CDR3 extends over 16 amino acids. CDR3 protein: CASSLRGPHPNTEAFF. The CDR3 DNA sequence: TGTGCCAGCAGCTTAAGGGGGCCCCACCCGAACACTGAAGCTTTCTTT.